This T cell receptor beta chain was retrieved from a study of T-cell reconstitution after alpha-beta-depleted transplantation in children. The study, taken as a whole, reports: Among T cells one year after transplant, newly produced cells accounted for most counts and diversity. Reported findings indicate that, about two months after transplant, alpha-beta T cells came from several hundred expanded clones, which were derived from non-depleted graft cells.

The germline gives CDR1 MDHEN, CDR2 SYDVKM. V trimming: 10 bases; J trimming: 7 bases; junction bases outside the gene matches: 14. This CDR3 comprises 15 residues. As to this clonotype: What it binds is unknown.

Preparation of the TCRbeta library involved a method that used unique molecular identifiers. TCRdb used MiXCR to reprocess the PCR reads, holding one entry per CDR3 protein. The data show about 300,000 distinct CDR3 sequences, roughly a tenth seen once. The chain carries TRBV28 and TRBJ2-2, with TRBD1 matching 8 bases. The sequence came from a boy in the first two years of life with acute myeloid leukemia, due to receive a stem cell transplant. Material: PBMCs, obtained before TCRalphabeta/CD19-depleted stem cell transplant. CDR3 coding DNA: TGTGCCATGAGCCGGGCAGGGGGCGCAGGCGGGGAGCTGTTTTTT. Translated, it gives CAMSRAGGAGGELFF.